The 16 T cell receptor beta chains below come from one sample, sequenced in a study of blood T cells in healthy people across ages. Using a J-beta primer mix together with a sample-barcoded 5' primer, a second PCR was run for about 6 to 12 cycles. TCRdb redid the calling of the 5' RACE reads with MiXCR, one entry per CDR3 protein. The table has 910,000 or so distinct CDR3 sequences, about 51% seen once; the top ten hold over 20%. The sample consisted of blood. The receptors here all came from a woman aged 60-75 years in good health.

V usage is TRBV20-1 and J usage is TRBJ2-5; TRBD2 is a possible D gene (5 bases). Trimming left V 5 bases short and J 5 bases short, with 9 bases between. Looked up from germline, CDR1 is DFQATT and CDR2 is SNEGSKA (reference sequence). CDR3 size: 11 residues. DNA for the CDR3: TGCAGTGCTCTTAAGCGGGAGACCCAGTACTTC. Protein: CSALKRETQYF.

This clonotype was detected only a few times. This chain uses TRBV29-1 with TRBJ2-5; D remains unclear. V was cut by 4 bases and J by 4 bases, with 10 bases left in between. Germline CDR1 and CDR2: SQVTM and ANQGSEA. This CDR3 comprises 12 residues. The CDR3 region has the DNA TGCAGCGTTGTTCAGCATGGAGAGACCCAGTACTTC. Amino acids: CSVVQHGETQYF.

The chain combines TRBV12-3 or TRBV12-4 with TRBJ2-7, with a tentative D call TRBD1 (6 bases). Trimming removed 11 bases from V and 1 base from J, with 12 bases in between. The CDR3 contains 12 residues. The CDR3 loop is CACKGVSYEQYF. In DNA form, the CDR3 reads TGTGCCTGTAAGGGGGTATCCTACGAGCAGTACTTC.

This clonotype has a handful of counts. The V and J genes are TRBV5-4 and TRBJ2-1, with D perhaps being TRBD1 or TRBD2 (6 bases each). V lost 0 bases and J 6 bases, leaving 16 bases between the germline ends. The CDR3 length is 16 residues. Germline CDR1 is SGHNT and CDR2 is YYREEE (reference sequence). As DNA, the CDR3 is TGTGCCAGCAGCTTGGAGGGGGGAAGGGCCCGCAATGAGCAGTTCTTC. Its protein product is CASSLEGGRARNEQFF.

This clonotype was recorded a few times. The CDR3 is CASSRPGLAGGNEQFF. The CDR3 coding sequence is TGTGCCAGCAGCCGACCGGGACTAGCGGGAGGTAATGAGCAGTTCTTC. This chain uses TRBV28 with TRBJ2-1; 15 nucleotides agree with TRBD2. Germline assignment: CDR1 MDHEN and CDR2 SYDVKM. There are 16 residues in the CDR3. Germline trimming cut 6 bases from V and 7 bases from J; bases unmatched to any gene: 7. The whole variable domain, remainder taken from reference TRBV28 and TRBJ2-1, is DVKVTQSSRYLVKRTGEKVFLECVQDMDHENMFWYRQDPGLGLRLIYFSYDVKMKEKGDIPEGYSVSREKKERFSLILESASTNQTSMYLCASSRPGLAGGNEQFFGPGTRLTVL.

The sample holds one count of this clonotype. DNA of the CDR3: TGCAGCGTTAGAACCAGGGGAGATGTACTGGAAGCTTTCTTT. Amino acids: CSVRTRGDVLEAFF. The rearrangement joins TRBV29-1 to TRBJ1-1; maybe TRBD1 (6 bases). The V end lost 5 bases, the J end lost 8 bases, and 21 bases lay between the germline ends. CDR1 and CDR2 (germline): SQVTM, ANQGSEA. This CDR3 is 14 amino acids long.

V and J are TRBV28 and TRBJ2-7; 11 nucleotides agree with TRBD2. Germline CDR1 and CDR2: MDHEN and SYDVKM. The ends lost 3 bases at V and 4 bases at J; junction bases unmatched: 5. This CDR3 is built from 15 residues. The CDR3 region has the DNA TGTGCCAGCAGTTTGAGGGCTAGCGGGAGGTACGAGCAGTACTTC. Translated: CASSLRASGRYEQYF.

The gene calls are TRBV6-1 and TRBJ1-5; weak D call: TRBD1 (6 bases). CDR1 MNHNS and CDR2 SASEGT come from the germline V gene. The ends were cut back, 3 bases at V and 2 bases at J, with 11 bases in the middle. The CDR3 length is 15 residues. The CDR3 sequence: CASSDIQGRNQPQHF. In DNA form, the CDR3 reads TGTGCCAGCAGTGACATCCAGGGGCGCAATCAGCCCCAGCATTTT.

This clonotype has only a few counts. The chain has TRBV28 and TRBJ2-2; D not certain. V was pared by 3 bases and J by 6 bases, with 5 bases between. The germline gives CDR1 MDHEN, CDR2 SYDVKM. The CDR3 contains 12 residues. CDR3 protein: CASSLASGELFF. As DNA, the CDR3 is TGTGCCAGCAGTTTGGCATCCGGGGAGCTGTTTTTT.

The rearrangement uses TRBV7-7 and TRBJ2-1; 9 positions agree with TRBD2. CDR1 is SSHAT, CDR2 FNYEAQ, per germline (reference sequence). V shed 1 base and J 7 bases; nucleotides not matched to a gene: 5. The CDR3 sequence is 15 residues long. CDR3 DNA: TGTGCCAGCAGCTTAGGGCCTAGCGGGAAGAATGAGCAGTTCTTC. Its translation is CASSLGPSGKNEQFF.

The rearrangement joins TRBV5-1 to TRBJ2-7, with 11 bases that match TRBD1. The J call may not be correct, given that the DNA end is closer to TRBJ2-4. Germline V CDR1 and CDR2: SGHRS, YFSETQ. The CDR3 is 14 amino acids. CDR3 sequence: CASSSDRGRGIQYF. CDR3 in DNA: TGCGCCAGCAGCTCGGACAGGGGGCGGGGCATTCAGTACTTC.

V is TRBV25-1 and J is TRBJ2-3; D is perhaps TRBD1 (6 bases). The V and J ends lost 7 bases and 2 bases respectively, with 13 bases between them. Germline V gene data show CDR1 as MGHDK and CDR2 as SYGVNS. This CDR3 is built from 14 residues. The CDR3 DNA sequence: TGTGCCAGCACCAGGGACAAAAACACAGATACGCAGTATTTT. This codes for CASTRDKNTDTQYF.

The gene calls are TRBV7-7 and TRBJ1-3; tentatively, D is TRBD1 (5 bases). CDR1 SSHAT and CDR2 FNYEAQ come from the germline V gene (reference sequence). The CDR3 spans 13 residues. Trimming took 5 bases from V and 3 from J, leaving 8 bases between them. The CDR3 sequence is CASSARVGNTIYF. CDR3 nucleotides: TGTGCCAGCAGCGCCAGGGTTGGAAACACCATATATTTT. Based on the CDR3 plus reference TRBV7-7 and TRBJ1-3, the full variable domain is GAGVSQSPRYKVTKRGQDVTLRCDPISSHATLYWYQQALGQGPEFLTYFNYEAQPDKSGLPSDRFSAERPEGSISTLTIQRTEQRDSAMYRCASSARVGNTIYFGEGSWLTVV.

This rearrangement joins TRBV7-9 to TRBJ1-4, with D uncertain. This CDR3 comprises 14 residues. Germline CDR1 reads SEHNR; CDR2 reads FQNEAQ (reference sequence). V lost 6 bases and J lost 2, with 10 bases in between. CDR3 sequence (DNA): TGTGCCAGCAGTTCGGAGGGTACTAATGAAAAACTGTTTTTT. It specifies CASSSEGTNEKLFF.

CDR3 loop: CASSFPSTGELFF. The DNA of the CDR3 is TGTGCCAGCAGTTTTCCGTCCACCGGGGAGCTGTTTTTT. The gene calls are TRBV28 and TRBJ2-2; D unclear. Germline CDR1 reads MDHEN; CDR2 reads SYDVKM. The CDR3 runs to 13 residues. The V end lost 3 bases, the J end lost 4 bases, and 6 bases lay between the germline ends.

The genes are TRBV7-6 and TRBJ2-4; D is ambiguous. The CDR3 covers 13 residues. Germline-derived CDR1 and CDR2 are SGHVS and FNYEAQ. Trimming cost V 5 bases and J 13 bases, with 18 bases left between them. The CDR3: CASSLGRSLEQYF. CDR3 DNA: TGTGCCAGCAGCCTAGGCCGGTCTCTGGAGCAGTACTTC.